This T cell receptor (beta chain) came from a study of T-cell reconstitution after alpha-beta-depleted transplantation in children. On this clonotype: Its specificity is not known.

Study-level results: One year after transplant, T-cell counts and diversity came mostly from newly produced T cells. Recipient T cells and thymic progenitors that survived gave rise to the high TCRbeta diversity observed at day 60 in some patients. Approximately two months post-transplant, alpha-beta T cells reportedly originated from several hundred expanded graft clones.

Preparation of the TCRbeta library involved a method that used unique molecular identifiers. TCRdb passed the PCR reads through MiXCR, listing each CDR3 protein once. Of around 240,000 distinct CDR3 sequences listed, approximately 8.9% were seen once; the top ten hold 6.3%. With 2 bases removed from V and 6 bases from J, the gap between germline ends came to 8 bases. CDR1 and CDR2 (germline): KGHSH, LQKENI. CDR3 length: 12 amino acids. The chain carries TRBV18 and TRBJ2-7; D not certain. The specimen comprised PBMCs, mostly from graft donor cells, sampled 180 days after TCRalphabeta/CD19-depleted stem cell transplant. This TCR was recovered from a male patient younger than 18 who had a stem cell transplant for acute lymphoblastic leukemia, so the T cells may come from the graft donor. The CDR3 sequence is CASSPKIGEQYF. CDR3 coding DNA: TGTGCCAGCTCACCAAAGATCGGCGAGCAGTACTTC.